The 14 T cell receptor beta chains below come from one sample, sequenced in a study of prognosis after radiotherapy for stage I lung cancer. Using two-round multiplex PCR, the authors amplified TCR beta CDR3 from genomic DNA. TRBV and TRBJ genes each had their own specific primers in first-round PCR. TCRdb analysed the multiplex PCR reads with MiXCR anew, one entry per CDR3 protein. This sample has 12,000 to 15,000 distinct CDR3 sequences, with more than 35% found just once. Sequencing used PBMCs, obtained before or after stereotactic body radiation therapy (not recorded which). These receptors all come from a donor over 45 with non-small cell lung cancer.

This clonotype was seen at least ten times. The chain has TRBV20-1 and TRBJ2-1, with 7 nucleotides matching TRBD1. With V trimmed by 6 bases and J by 8 bases, 10 bases remained unmatched. The germline gives CDR1 DFQATT, CDR2 SNEGSKA (reference sequence). The CDR3 runs 13 residues. DNA for the CDR3: TGCAGTGCCACCGGGACAGAGGTGCATGAGCAGTTCTTC. Translating it yields CSATGTEVHEQFF.

This clonotype came up many times. The chain joins TRBV6-1 to TRBJ1-3; 8 bases are a match to TRBD1. V lost 4 bases and J lost 0; bases outside the gene matches: 8. Germline-derived CDR1 and CDR2 are MNHNS and SASEGT. This CDR3 comprises 17 residues. CDR3 nucleotide sequence: TGTGCCAGCAGTGGACAGGGGCTCCCGAGCTCTGGAAACACCATATATTTT. Encoded protein: CASSGQGLPSSGNTIYF.

This clonotype was counted ten times or more. The V gene is TRBV15, the J gene TRBJ2-1; D gene unclear. The CDR3 sequence is 15 residues long. The germline gives CDR1 LNHNV, CDR2 YYDKDF (reference sequence). V was clipped by 0 bases and J by 2 bases, with 8 bases between them. CDR3: CATSRDRAAYNEQFF. The CDR3 DNA is TGTGCCACCAGCAGAGATCGCGCAGCCTACAATGAGCAGTTCTTC.

This rearrangement joins TRBV6-9 to TRBJ2-3, with a tentative D call TRBD1 (6 bases). There are 17 residues in the CDR3. Germline CDR1 reads MNHGY; CDR2 reads SVAAGI. Trimming left V 3 bases short and J 2 bases short, with 18 bases between. CDR3 in amino acids: CASSYSRGHTITDTQYF. As DNA, the CDR3 is TGTGCCAGCAGTTACTCCCGGGGACATACTATCACAGATACGCAGTATTTT.

Within the sample, this clonotype is medium-sized. The rearrangement joins TRBV6-1 to TRBJ1-3, with D unclear. Trimming pared 5 bases from V and 2 bases from J, leaving 10 bases between. The CDR3 is 14 amino acids. Looked up from germline, CDR1 is MNHNS and CDR2 is SASEGT. In DNA, the CDR3 is TGTGCCAGCAGTAGAGTAAGGGCTGGAAACACCATATATTTT. Its protein product is CASSRVRAGNTIYF.

The rearrangement joins TRBV20-1 to TRBJ2-5, with a possible D match to TRBD2 (5 bases). CDR1 is DFQATT and CDR2 is SNEGSKA in the germline V gene (reference sequence). Between the trimmed V and J ends, which lost 4 bases and 12 bases, there was a span of 30 bases. The CDR3 consists of 16 residues. CDR3 region: CSATNSYLLEQENKYF. The CDR3 region has the DNA TGCAGTGCTACCAACTCATACCTACTAGAACAAGAGAACAAGTACTTC.

Comments on this clonotype: With a far larger clone one base away, a read error is the likely cause. J is TRBJ2-1 and V is TRBV25-1, with 9 bases lining up with TRBD1. Germline V gene sequence: CDR1 MGHDK, CDR2 SYGVNS. The CDR3 totals 13 residues. CDR3 region: CASRWTGDNQQFF. The DNA of the CDR3 is TGTGCCAGCAGATGGACAGGGGACAATCAGCAGTTCTTC.

This clonotype appeared once. One junction end does not reproduce the germline sequence, and a read error may be involved. This chain uses TRBV6-1 with TRBJ2-3; 14 positions agree with TRBD2. This CDR3 has 18 amino acids. Germline V gene lookup returns CDR1 MNHNS and CDR2 SASEGT. The CDR3 loop reads CSSSDPGLAGVPGDMQYF. CDR3 nucleotide sequence: TGTTCCAGCAGTGATCCGGGACTAGCGGGAGTGCCAGGAGATATGCAGTATTTT.

Notes on this clonotype: At one of its ends the junction is not consistent with the germline gene, which may arise from a read error. The chain is built from TRBV20-1 and TRBJ2-2; 7 bases line up with TRBD1. From germline, CDR1 is DFQATT and CDR2 SNEGSKA (reference sequence). The CDR3 loop spans 15 amino acids. CDR3 residues: CSVRSTGSPSGELFF. CDR3 bases: TGCAGTGTTAGATCGACAGGGTCCCCCTCCGGGGAGCTGTTTTTT.

A note on this clonotype: A single base is all that separates this from a far larger clone, so a read error is likely. This chain joins TRBV6-9 and TRBJ1-1; no definite D call. V lost 3 bases, J lost 5 bases, and 13 bases lay in between. This CDR3 spans 14 amino acids. Germline V lookup: CDR1 MNHGY, CDR2 SVAAGI. CDR3 DNA sequence: TGTGCCAGCAGTTACGACCGGGGAAGAACTGAAGCTTTCTTT. Encoded protein: CASSYDRGRTEAFF.

The sample holds one count of this clonotype. One base away lies a much larger clone, so this may be a sequencing read error. This chain uses TRBV19 with TRBJ2-2; perhaps TRBD1 as D (7 bases). Germline V gene data show CDR1 as LNHDA and CDR2 as SQIVND (reference sequence). With 9 bases removed from V and 9 bases from J, the gap between germline ends came to 11 bases. The CDR3 is made up of 11 amino acids. As DNA, the CDR3 is TGTGCCAGCCCAGGGGGGTGGGAGCTGTTTTTT. Translating gives CASPGGWELFF.

This clonotype was counted ten times or more. The chain employs TRBV29-1 and TRBJ2-1; 7 bases match TRBD1. Germline CDR1 is SQVTM and CDR2 is ANQGSEA. Unmatched junction bases numbered 14, after V lost 6 bases and J lost 6 bases. The CDR3 is 15 amino acids. CDR3 sequence (DNA): TGCAGCGTGAAGTCAGACAGGGTCAGGGTCAATGAGCAGTTCTTC. Its translation: CSVKSDRVRVNEQFF.

This clonotype has a count of ten or more. The rearrangement links TRBV27 to TRBJ1-1, with 8 bases identical to TRBD1. The V and J ends lost 3 bases and 4 bases, in that order; junction bases with no gene match: 13. The CDR3 loop spans 17 amino acids. In germline, CDR1 is MNHEY, CDR2 SMNVEV (reference sequence). CDR3 DNA: TGTGCCAGCAGTTTTTCCAGGGGGCTTATCCCCCGCACTGAAGCTTTCTTT. Its translation is CASSFSRGLIPRTEAFF.

As to this clonotype: Given a far larger clone just one base away, this is likely a sequencing read error. This chain uses TRBV6-8 with TRBJ1-3; D perhaps matches TRBD1 (6 bases). CDR3 length: 15 residues. Germline V lookup: CDR1 MNHGY, CDR2 SAAAGT. CDR3 sequence reads: CVSSSQGTSGNTIYF. Here the CDR3 DNA reads TGTGTCAGCAGTTCACAGGGAACCTCTGGAAACACCATATATTTT.